The clone carrying this TCR beta chain was counted between two and nine times. The antigen is undetermined. It was approximately 10 milliliters of peripheral blood that were drawn from each donor. The data belong to a study of blood T cells in healthy people across ages. General study findings and limits: A strong correlation between TCR beta diversity and naive T cell percentage was seen.

The CDR3 consists of 14 residues. From germline, CDR1 is SGDLS and CDR2 YYNGEE. A second PCR, run for about 7 to 11 cycles, used a sample-barcoded 5' primer plus a J-beta primer mix. MiXCR was run by TCRdb on the 5' RACE reads, yielding one entry per CDR3 protein. Of around 500,000 distinct CDR3 sequences in the sample, 27% were seen once. The same specimen was also included in a second study, on T cells of mothers and their children. Turning to that study: A few mothers and their six children, all healthy Caucasians, donated. Thymic selection molds TCR recombination output in a comparable way in related and unrelated pairs.

The sample was blood. V gene TRBV9 combines with J gene TRBJ2-5; 8 nucleotides line up with TRBD2. TRBJ2-1 explains the end of the DNA better; the J call may be wrong. The receptor was derived from a boy younger than 10 in good health. CDR3 in DNA: TGTGCCAGCAGCGACGGGGGGGGTTACGATGAGCAGTTCTTC. Encoded protein: CASSDGGGYDEQFF.